This is a list of T cell receptor beta chains from one sample in a study of cytomegalovirus exposure and HLA in healthy donors. Assay: immunoSEQ multiplex PCR; the TCRdb copy retains only in-frame clones and omits some. The sample comprises approximately 150,000 clones, about four fifths of which are singletons, and 6% to 7.5% rests with the top ten. Sequenced material: PBMCs. The source is a man aged 25-45 years in good health and CMV-seropositive. CDR3s include the opening cysteine and the closing phenylalanine or tryptophan. A D gene is named only where the DNA matches it firmly. Not every row has a clone size; where given, it reads once, few, many or a size class.

d_call,cdr3_length,clone_size,j_call,v_call,cdr3_nt,cdr3_aa
TRBD2,14,-,TRBJ2-1,TRBV2,TGTGCCAGCAGTGGCGGGAGGGCCTACAATGAGCAGTTCTTC,CASSGGRAYNEQFF
TRBD1,14,-,TRBJ1-5,TRBV19,TGTGCCAGTACGGACAGGGATAGCAATCAGCCCCAGCATTTT,CASTDRDSNQPQHF
-,14,-,TRBJ2-3,TRBV27,TGTGCCAGCAGTTTGGACTTATATACAGATACGCAGTATTTT,CASSLDLYTDTQYF
TRBD1,15,-,TRBJ2-1,TRBV13,TGTGCCAGCAGCTCCTGGGACAGGGCGAGGAATGAGCAGTTCTTC,CASSSWDRARNEQFF
TRBD1,18,-,TRBJ2-1,TRBV7-9,TGTGCCAGCAGCCCACCACTCGGACAGGGGCTATCCTACAATGAGCAGTTCTTC,CASSPPLGQGLSYNEQFF
TRBD1,16,-,TRBJ1-1,TRBV28,TGTGCCAGCAGTTCGACACGACAGGGGGTGAACACTGAAGCTTTCTTT,CASSSTRQGVNTEAFF
TRBD2,13,few,TRBJ2-7,TRBV10-1,TGCGCCAGCAGCCAACTAGCGGGGGGTGAGCAGTACTTC,CASSQLAGGEQYF
-,13,-,TRBJ1-2,TRBV27,TGTGCCAGCAGTTTCACGGGTCAGGGCGGCTACACCTTC,CASSFTGQGGYTF
TRBD2,20,-,TRBJ2-1,TRBV7-3,TGTGCCAGCAGCTTAACGCCGATTAGCGGGAGAGCCACTACCTACAATGAGCAGTTCTTC,CASSLTPISGRATTYNEQFF
-,17,-,TRBJ1-1,TRBV9,TGTGCCAGCAGCGTAGTCGGGAGGGGGGACATGAACACTGAAGCTTTCTTT,CASSVVGRGDMNTEAFF